This T cell receptor beta chain was found in a study of T cell changes during pregnancy in multiple sclerosis. Data came from immunoSEQ multiplex PCR; TCRdb stores just in-frame clones and leaves some out. The table includes approximately 25,000 clones, 70% to 90% detected once. Germline loops: CDR1 SGHRS, CDR2 YFSETQ. The V end lost 3 bases, the J end lost 2 bases, and 23 bases lay between the germline ends. This CDR3 contains 18 residues. This chain uses TRBV5-1 with TRBJ2-5; a possible D gene is TRBD2 (6 bases). This sample comprised CD4+ T cells from peripheral blood mononuclear cells, obtained in the first trimester of pregnancy. The sequence was collected from a female donor in good health, enrolled as a control in a pregnancy study. The CDR3 loop is CASSSYRISVGGQETQYF. CDR3 bases: TGCGCCAGCAGCTCCTATCGAATCTCTGTCGGGGGACAAGAGACCCAGTACTTC.